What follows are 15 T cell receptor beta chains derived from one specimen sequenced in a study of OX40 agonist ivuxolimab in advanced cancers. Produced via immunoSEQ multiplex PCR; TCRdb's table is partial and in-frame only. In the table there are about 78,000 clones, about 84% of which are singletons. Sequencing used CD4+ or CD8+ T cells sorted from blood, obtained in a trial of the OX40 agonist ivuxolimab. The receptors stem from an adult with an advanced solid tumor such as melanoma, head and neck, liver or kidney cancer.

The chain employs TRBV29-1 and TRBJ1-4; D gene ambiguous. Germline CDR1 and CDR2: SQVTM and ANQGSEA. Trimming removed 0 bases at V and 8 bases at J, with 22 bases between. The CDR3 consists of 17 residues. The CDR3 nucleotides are TGCAGCGTTGAAGATCTTAAGAGCAGTCTCAGGTCGGAAAAACTGTTTTTT. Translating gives CSVEDLKSSLRSEKLFF.

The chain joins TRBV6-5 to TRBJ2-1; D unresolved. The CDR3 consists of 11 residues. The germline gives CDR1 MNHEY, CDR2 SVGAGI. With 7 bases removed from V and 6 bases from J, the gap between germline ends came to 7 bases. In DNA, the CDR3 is TGTGCCAGCACAGTGGGCAATGAGCAGTTCTTC. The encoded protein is CASTVGNEQFF.

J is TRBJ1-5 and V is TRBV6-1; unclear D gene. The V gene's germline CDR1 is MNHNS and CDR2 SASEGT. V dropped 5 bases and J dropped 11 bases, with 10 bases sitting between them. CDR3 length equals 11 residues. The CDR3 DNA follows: TGTGCCAGCAGTCCACGAGAGACCCAGCATTTT. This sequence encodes CASSPRETQHF.

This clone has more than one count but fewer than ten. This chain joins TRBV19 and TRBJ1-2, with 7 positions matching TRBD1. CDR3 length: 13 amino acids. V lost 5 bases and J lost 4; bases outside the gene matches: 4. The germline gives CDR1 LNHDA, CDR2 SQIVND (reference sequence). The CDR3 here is CASSLQGSYGYTF. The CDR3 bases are TGTGCCAGTAGTTTACAGGGGAGCTATGGCTACACCTTC.

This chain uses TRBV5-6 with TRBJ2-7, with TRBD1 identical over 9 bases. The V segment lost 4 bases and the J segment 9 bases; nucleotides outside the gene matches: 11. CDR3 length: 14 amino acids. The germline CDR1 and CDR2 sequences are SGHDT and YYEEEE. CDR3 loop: CASSRDRAAIGQYV. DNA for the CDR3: TGTGCCAGCAGCCGGGACAGGGCCGCGATTGGGCAGTACGTC.

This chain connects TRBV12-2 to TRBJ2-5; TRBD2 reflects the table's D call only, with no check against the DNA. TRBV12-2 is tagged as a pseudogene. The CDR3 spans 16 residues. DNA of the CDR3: TGTGCAAGTCGCTTAGGGTACAGTCTCTTGGCGTGGGAGCAGTACTTC. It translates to CASRLGYSLLAWEQYF.

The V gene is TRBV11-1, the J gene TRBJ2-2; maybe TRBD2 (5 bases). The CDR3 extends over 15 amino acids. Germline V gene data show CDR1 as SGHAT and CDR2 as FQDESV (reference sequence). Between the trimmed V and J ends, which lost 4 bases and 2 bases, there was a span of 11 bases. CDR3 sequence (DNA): TGTGCCAGCAGCTCTAGCTCAGCTAACACCGGGGAGCTGTTTTTT. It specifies CASSSSSANTGELFF.

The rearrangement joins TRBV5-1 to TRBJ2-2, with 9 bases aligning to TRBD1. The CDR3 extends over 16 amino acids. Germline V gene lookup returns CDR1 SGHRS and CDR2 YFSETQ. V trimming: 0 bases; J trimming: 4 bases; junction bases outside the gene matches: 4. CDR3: CASSLDGTGLTGELFF. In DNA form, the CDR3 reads TGCGCCAGCAGCTTGGATGGGACAGGGCTCACCGGGGAGCTGTTTTTT.

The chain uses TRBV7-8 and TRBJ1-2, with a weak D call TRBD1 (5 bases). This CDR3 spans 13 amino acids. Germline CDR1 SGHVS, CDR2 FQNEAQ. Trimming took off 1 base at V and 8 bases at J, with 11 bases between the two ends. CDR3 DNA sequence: TGTGCCAGCAGCTTAGACAACAGGAGAGGCTACACCTTC. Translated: CASSLDNRRGYTF.

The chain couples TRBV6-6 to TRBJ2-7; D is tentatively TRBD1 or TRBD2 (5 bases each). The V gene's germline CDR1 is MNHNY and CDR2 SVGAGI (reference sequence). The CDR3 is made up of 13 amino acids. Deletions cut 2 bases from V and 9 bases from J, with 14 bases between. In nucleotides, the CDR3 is TGTGCCAGCAGTTACATTGAGGGAAGGGGGCAGTACGTC. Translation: CASSYIEGRGQYV.

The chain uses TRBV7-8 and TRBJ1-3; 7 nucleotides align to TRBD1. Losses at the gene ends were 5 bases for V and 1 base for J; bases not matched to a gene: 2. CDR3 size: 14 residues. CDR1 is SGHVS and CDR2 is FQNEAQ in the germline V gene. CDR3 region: CASSQTGSGNTIYF. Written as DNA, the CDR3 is TGTGCCAGCAGCCAGACAGGGTCTGGAAACACCATATATTTT.

The CDR3 loop reads CASSLYTNTEAFF. CDR3 in DNA: TGTGCCAGCAGTTTATACACGAACACTGAAGCTTTCTTT. This rearrangement joins TRBV27 to TRBJ1-1; D is uncertain. The germline V gene has CDR1 MNHEY and CDR2 SMNVEV (reference sequence). The V end lost 1 base, the J end lost 1 base, and 4 bases lay between the germline ends. The CDR3 has 13 residues.

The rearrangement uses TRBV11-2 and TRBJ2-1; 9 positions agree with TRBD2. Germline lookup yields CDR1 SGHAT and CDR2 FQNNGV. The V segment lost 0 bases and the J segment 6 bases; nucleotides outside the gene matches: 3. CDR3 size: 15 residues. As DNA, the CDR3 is TGTGCCAGCAGCTTAGAGGGACTAGCCTCCAATGAGCAGTTCTTC. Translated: CASSLEGLASNEQFF.

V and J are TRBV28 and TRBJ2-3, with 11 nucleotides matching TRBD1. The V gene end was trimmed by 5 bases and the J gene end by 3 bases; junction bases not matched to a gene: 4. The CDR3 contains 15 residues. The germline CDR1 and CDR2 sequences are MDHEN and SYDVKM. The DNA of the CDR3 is TGTGCCAGCAGTCAGGACAGGGGGCAGACAGATACGCAGTATTTT. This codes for CASSQDRGQTDTQYF.

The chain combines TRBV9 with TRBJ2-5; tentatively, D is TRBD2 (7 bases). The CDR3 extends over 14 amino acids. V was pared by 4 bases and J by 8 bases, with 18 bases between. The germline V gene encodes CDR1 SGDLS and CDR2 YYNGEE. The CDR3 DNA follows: TGTGCCAGCAGCCCCCCGGGGAGGGGGGATACCCAGTACTTC. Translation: CASSPPGRGDTQYF.